These T cell receptor beta chains were read from a single sample in a study of blood T cell repertoires in COVID-19. Only in-frame clones appear in the TCRdb table, and some are missing; sequencing was by immunoSEQ multiplex PCR. This sample has 230,000 or so clones, with over 75% found just once. The sequencing input was peripheral blood. The receptor source for this set is a human donor in a cohort sampled during active COVID-19. Both conserved end residues are part of each CDR3. A D gene is named only where the DNA matches it firmly. Not all rows give a size; the values are once, few, many and, for expanded clones, a class.

v_gene: TRBV6-5; d_gene: -; abundance: -; j_gene: TRBJ1-1; CDR3aa: CASSYSLIRDTEAFF; CDR3nt: TGTGCCAGCAGTTACTCCTTGATTAGAGACACTGAAGCTTTCTTT
v_gene: TRBV6-2/TRBV6-3; d_gene: TRBD1; abundance: few; j_gene: TRBJ2-1; CDR3aa: CASSYDGDRVPNEQFF; CDR3nt: TGTGCCAGCAGTTACGACGGGGACAGGGTACCAAATGAGCAGTTCTTC
v_gene: TRBV7-9; d_gene: -; abundance: few; j_gene: TRBJ1-2; CDR3aa: CASSLAGISGGYTF; CDR3nt: TGTGCCAGCAGCTTAGCTGGCATCTCAGGGGGCTACACCTTC
v_gene: TRBV6-5; d_gene: TRBD1; abundance: -; j_gene: TRBJ1-2; CDR3aa: CASRMDREYGYTF; CDR3nt: TGTGCCAGCAGGATGGACAGGGAGTATGGCTACACCTTC
v_gene: TRBV9; d_gene: TRBD2; abundance: -; j_gene: TRBJ2-1; CDR3aa: CASSVDWASGKGVQFF; CDR3nt: TGTGCCAGCAGCGTAGACTGGGCTAGCGGGAAAGGTGTGCAGTTCTTC
v_gene: TRBV14; d_gene: TRBD1; abundance: few; j_gene: TRBJ2-2; CDR3aa: CASSQWTGINTGELFF; CDR3nt: TGTGCCAGCAGCCAATGGACAGGGATCAACACCGGGGAGCTGTTTTTT
v_gene: TRBV7-2; d_gene: TRBD2; abundance: -; j_gene: TRBJ2-1; CDR3aa: CASSLNSGLYYNEQFF; CDR3nt: TGTGCCAGCAGCTTAAACTCGGGACTATACTACAATGAGCAGTTCTTC
v_gene: TRBV19; d_gene: -; abundance: -; j_gene: TRBJ1-4; CDR3aa: CASSMGTATNEKLFF; CDR3nt: TGTGCCAGTAGTATGGGCACTGCAACTAATGAAAAACTGTTTTTT
v_gene: TRBV27; d_gene: TRBD2; abundance: once; j_gene: TRBJ2-2; CDR3aa: CASSQGLAGSLFF; CDR3nt: TGTGCCAGCAGTCAGGGACTAGCGGGATCGCTGTTTTTT
v_gene: TRBV3-1/TRBV3-2; d_gene: TRBD1; abundance: -; j_gene: TRBJ1-4; CDR3aa: CASSPRDRGTNEKLFF; CDR3nt: TGTGCCAGCAGCCCCAGGGACAGGGGGACTAATGAAAAACTGTTTTTT
v_gene: TRBV28; d_gene: TRBD1; abundance: -; j_gene: TRBJ2-3; CDR3aa: CASSPRTGSGTDTQYF; CDR3nt: TGTGCCAGCAGTCCCCGGACAGGGTCGGGCACAGATACGCAGTATTTT
v_gene: TRBV6-6; d_gene: TRBD2; abundance: -; j_gene: TRBJ2-7; CDR3aa: CASSYSFSGVFYEQYF; CDR3nt: TGTGCCAGCAGTTACTCCTTTAGCGGGGTATTCTACGAGCAGTACTTC
v_gene: TRBV4-2; d_gene: -; abundance: -; j_gene: TRBJ1-3; CDR3aa: CASSPYRGNTIYF; CDR3nt: TGTGCCAGCAGCCCGTACAGGGGAAACACCATATATTTT
v_gene: TRBV2; d_gene: -; abundance: -; j_gene: TRBJ2-5; CDR3aa: CASSEWDTPSETQYF; CDR3nt: TGTGCCAGCAGTGAATGGGACACCCCTTCGGAGACCCAGTACTTC
v_gene: TRBV5-6; d_gene: TRBD2; abundance: once; j_gene: TRBJ2-1; CDR3aa: CASTLGTSGYNEQFF; CDR3nt: TGTGCCAGCACCTTAGGGACTAGCGGCTACAATGAGCAGTTCTTC
v_gene: TRBV9; d_gene: -; abundance: -; j_gene: TRBJ1-5; CDR3aa: CASSLGGEQPQHF; CDR3nt: TGTGCCAGCAGCCTAGGGGGGGAACAGCCCCAGCATTTT
v_gene: TRBV5-1; d_gene: TRBD1; abundance: -; j_gene: TRBJ2-5; CDR3aa: CASSARQGGETQYF; CDR3nt: TGCGCCAGCAGTGCGAGACAGGGCGGGGAGACCCAGTACTTC
v_gene: TRBV4-2; d_gene: TRBD2; abundance: -; j_gene: TRBJ2-1; CDR3aa: CASSQISGGLAYNEQFF; CDR3nt: TGTGCCAGCAGCCAAATAAGCGGGGGACTAGCCTACAATGAGCAGTTCTTC
v_gene: TRBV7-3; d_gene: TRBD2; abundance: -; j_gene: TRBJ2-3; CDR3aa: CASSLERGGDTQYF; CDR3nt: TGTGCCAGCAGCTTAGAGCGGGGTGGAGATACGCAGTATTTT
v_gene: TRBV18; d_gene: -; abundance: -; j_gene: TRBJ1-3; CDR3aa: CASSPGTSGNTIYF; CDR3nt: TGTGCCAGCTCACCGGGGACTTCTGGAAACACCATATATTTT
v_gene: TRBV7-2; d_gene: -; abundance: once; j_gene: TRBJ2-5; CDR3aa: CASSLFGGRETQYF; CDR3nt: TGTGCCAGCAGCTTATTTGGGGGCAGGGAGACCCAGTACTTC
v_gene: TRBV7-3; d_gene: TRBD2; abundance: -; j_gene: TRBJ2-1; CDR3aa: CASSLTGLAGGWEQFF; CDR3nt: TGTGCCAGCAGCTTAACGGGACTAGCGGGAGGTTGGGAGCAGTTCTTC
v_gene: TRBV24-1; d_gene: -; abundance: once; j_gene: TRBJ2-3; CDR3aa: CATSDFDYKGTDTQYF; CDR3nt: TGTGCCACCAGTGATTTTGACTATAAGGGCACAGATACGCAGTATTTT
v_gene: TRBV19; d_gene: -; abundance: -; j_gene: TRBJ2-3; CDR3aa: CASSIPGSATDTQYF; CDR3nt: TGTGCCAGTAGTATCCCAGGCTCCGCGACAGATACGCAGTATTTT
v_gene: TRBV18; d_gene: TRBD2; abundance: few; j_gene: TRBJ2-7; CDR3aa: CASSPQTSASSYEQYF; CDR3nt: TGTGCCAGCTCACCGCAGACTAGCGCTAGCTCCTACGAGCAGTACTTC
v_gene: TRBV11-1; d_gene: -; abundance: -; j_gene: TRBJ2-7; CDR3aa: CASRQAAGRGYEQYF; CDR3nt: TGTGCCAGCAGACAAGCCGCCGGAAGAGGCTACGAGCAGTACTTC
v_gene: TRBV7-2; d_gene: TRBD1; abundance: -; j_gene: TRBJ2-3; CDR3aa: CASSLYRGPTDTQYF; CDR3nt: TGTGCCAGCAGCTTATACAGGGGGCCCACAGATACGCAGTATTTT
v_gene: TRBV28; d_gene: -; abundance: once; j_gene: TRBJ1-1; CDR3aa: CASSPSGGPHTEAFF; CDR3nt: TGTGCCAGCAGTCCCTCTGGGGGCCCCCACACTGAAGCTTTCTTT
v_gene: TRBV14; d_gene: -; abundance: -; j_gene: TRBJ2-7; CDR3aa: CASSQDKSRTDEQYF; CDR3nt: TGTGCCAGCAGCCAAGACAAATCGAGAACCGACGAGCAGTACTTC
v_gene: TRBV19; d_gene: TRBD1; abundance: -; j_gene: TRBJ1-5; CDR3aa: CASSRTGQSNQPQHF; CDR3nt: TGTGCCAGTAGTAGGACGGGACAGTCAAATCAGCCCCAGCATTTT
v_gene: TRBV6-5; d_gene: -; abundance: -; j_gene: TRBJ2-7; CDR3aa: CASSLSFSYEQYF; CDR3nt: TGTGCCAGCAGCCTAAGCTTCTCCTACGAGCAGTACTTC
v_gene: TRBV27; d_gene: TRBD1; abundance: few; j_gene: TRBJ1-4; CDR3aa: CASSFKGKQGANEKLFF; CDR3nt: TGTGCCAGCAGTTTTAAGGGAAAACAGGGGGCTAATGAAAAACTGTTTTTT
v_gene: TRBV9; d_gene: -; abundance: once; j_gene: TRBJ1-2; CDR3aa: CASSNNPTPYGYTF; CDR3nt: TGTGCCAGCAGTAACAATCCAACCCCCTATGGCTACACCTTC
v_gene: TRBV28; d_gene: TRBD1; abundance: -; j_gene: TRBJ1-1; CDR3aa: CASSLVGAGQGAEAFF; CDR3nt: TGTGCCAGCAGTTTAGTGGGGGCGGGACAGGGGGCCGAAGCTTTCTTT
v_gene: TRBV7-2; d_gene: TRBD2; abundance: -; j_gene: TRBJ2-7; CDR3aa: CASSLEGLAGGRF; CDR3nt: TGTGCCAGCAGCTTAGAGGGACTAGCGGGAGGGCGTTTC
v_gene: TRBV15; d_gene: -; abundance: -; j_gene: TRBJ1-4; CDR3aa: CATSRGRTVIEKLFF; CDR3nt: TGTGCCACCAGCAGAGGCCGGACAGTCATCGAAAAACTGTTTTTT
v_gene: TRBV5-8; d_gene: -; abundance: -; j_gene: TRBJ1-5; CDR3aa: CASGAYNQPQHF; CDR3nt: TGTGCCAGCGGGGCTTACAATCAGCCCCAGCATTTT
v_gene: TRBV7-3; d_gene: -; abundance: -; j_gene: TRBJ2-4; CDR3aa: CASSLTPGLAKNIQYF; CDR3nt: TGTGCCAGCAGCTTAACGCCAGGTCTAGCCAAAAACATTCAGTACTTC
v_gene: TRBV6-5; d_gene: -; abundance: once; j_gene: TRBJ2-1; CDR3aa: CASTRGGNLYNEQFF; CDR3nt: TGTGCCAGCACTAGGGGGGGGAACCTCTACAATGAGCAGTTCTTC
v_gene: TRBV30; d_gene: TRBD1; abundance: -; j_gene: TRBJ1-5; CDR3aa: CAWGGQGPNQPQHF; CDR3nt: TGTGCCTGGGGCGGACAGGGGCCCAATCAGCCCCAGCATTTT
v_gene: TRBV5-1; d_gene: -; abundance: -; j_gene: TRBJ1-2; CDR3aa: CASSFGGPNYGYTF; CDR3nt: TGCGCCAGCAGCTTCGGGGGGCCCAACTATGGCTACACCTTC
v_gene: TRBV28; d_gene: TRBD1; abundance: -; j_gene: TRBJ1-6; CDR3aa: CASSGGTGLRFSPLHF; CDR3nt: TGTGCCAGCAGTGGCGGGACAGGGTTACGGTTTTCACCCCTCCACTTT
v_gene: TRBV11-2; d_gene: -; abundance: few; j_gene: TRBJ2-7; CDR3aa: CASRVASEQYF; CDR3nt: TGTGCCAGCAGGGTAGCGAGTGAGCAGTACTTC
v_gene: TRBV24-1; d_gene: TRBD1; abundance: -; j_gene: TRBJ2-7; CDR3aa: CATSDSGGQGKYEQYF; CDR3nt: TGTGCCACCAGTGATTCTGGGGGACAGGGGAAATATGAGCAGTACTTC
v_gene: TRBV6-5; d_gene: -; abundance: -; j_gene: TRBJ2-7; CDR3aa: CASSYSTGSRLYEQYF; CDR3nt: TGTGCCAGCAGTTACTCTACCGGGTCGCGGCTCTACGAGCAGTACTTC
v_gene: TRBV7-2; d_gene: TRBD2; abundance: -; j_gene: TRBJ2-2; CDR3aa: CASSLAASGRVTGELFF; CDR3nt: TGTGCCAGCAGCTTAGCAGCTAGCGGGAGGGTCACCGGGGAGCTGTTTTTT
v_gene: TRBV30; d_gene: TRBD2; abundance: -; j_gene: TRBJ2-7; CDR3aa: CAWSVLLAGAQALEQYF; CDR3nt: TGTGCCTGGAGTGTACTCCTAGCGGGAGCGCAAGCTTTAGAGCAGTACTTC